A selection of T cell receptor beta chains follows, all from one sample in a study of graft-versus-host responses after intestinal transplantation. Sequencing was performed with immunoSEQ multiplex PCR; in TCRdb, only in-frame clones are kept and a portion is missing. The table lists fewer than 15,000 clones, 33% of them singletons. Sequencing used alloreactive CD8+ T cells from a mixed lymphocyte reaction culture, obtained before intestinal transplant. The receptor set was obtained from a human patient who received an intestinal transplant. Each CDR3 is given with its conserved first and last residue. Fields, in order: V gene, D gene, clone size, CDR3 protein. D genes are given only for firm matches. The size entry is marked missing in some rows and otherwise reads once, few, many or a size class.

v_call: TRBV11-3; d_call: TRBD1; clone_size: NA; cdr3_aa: CASSFWTGADTQYF
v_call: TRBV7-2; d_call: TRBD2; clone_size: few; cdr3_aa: CASSLLAGGPGTQYF
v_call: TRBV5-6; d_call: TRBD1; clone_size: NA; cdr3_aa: CASSSGTVNYGYTF
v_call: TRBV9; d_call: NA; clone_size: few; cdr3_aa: CASSGDTGELFF
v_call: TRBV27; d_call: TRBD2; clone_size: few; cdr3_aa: CASSAMTSGGPTDTQYF
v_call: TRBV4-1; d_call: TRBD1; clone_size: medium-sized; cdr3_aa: CASSQEVAGGFGEKLFF
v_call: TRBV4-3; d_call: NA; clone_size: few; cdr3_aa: CASSQGTGREETQYF
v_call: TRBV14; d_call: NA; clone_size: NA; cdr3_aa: CASSQGWRGGNTDTQYF
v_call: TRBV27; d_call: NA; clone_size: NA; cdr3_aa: CASSEGTTYEQYF
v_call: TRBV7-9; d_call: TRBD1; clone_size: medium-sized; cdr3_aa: CASSPPGGSGNTIYF
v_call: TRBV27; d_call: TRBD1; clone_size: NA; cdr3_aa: CASSLLWNRGSNQPQHF
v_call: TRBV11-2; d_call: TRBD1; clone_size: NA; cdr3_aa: CASSTPTGTRFEQFF
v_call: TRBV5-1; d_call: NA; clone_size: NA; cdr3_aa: CASSLEWRNEQYF
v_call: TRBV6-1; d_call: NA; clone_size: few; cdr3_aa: CASSETRGLNTEAFF
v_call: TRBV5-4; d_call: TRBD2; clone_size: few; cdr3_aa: CASSLSSGAYEQYF
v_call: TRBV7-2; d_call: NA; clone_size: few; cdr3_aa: CASSLIDLQGYGYTF
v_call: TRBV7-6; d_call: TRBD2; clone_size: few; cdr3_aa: CASSLTSGGGTDTQYF
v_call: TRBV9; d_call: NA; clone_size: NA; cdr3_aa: CASSPRVDNTEAFF
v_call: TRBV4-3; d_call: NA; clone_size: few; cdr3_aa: CASSQDRSSYNEQFF
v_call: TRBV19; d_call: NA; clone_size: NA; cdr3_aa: CASRAGSGVDYGYTF
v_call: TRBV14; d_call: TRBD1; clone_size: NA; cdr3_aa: CASSQVGQGVSYEQYF
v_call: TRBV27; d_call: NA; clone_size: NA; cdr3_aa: CASSLPFGDGGPYNEQFF
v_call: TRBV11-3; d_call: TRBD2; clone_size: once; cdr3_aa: CASSRPAAGVTDTQYF
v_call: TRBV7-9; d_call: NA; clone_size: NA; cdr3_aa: CASSLGQKMNTEAFF
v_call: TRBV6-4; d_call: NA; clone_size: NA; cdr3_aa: CASKRQDHPAQPQHF
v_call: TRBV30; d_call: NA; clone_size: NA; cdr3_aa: CAWSPSTYEQYF
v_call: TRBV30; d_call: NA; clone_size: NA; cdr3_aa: CAWSGGRPDTQYF
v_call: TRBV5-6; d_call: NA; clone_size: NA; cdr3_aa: CASSLGFSSYNEQFF
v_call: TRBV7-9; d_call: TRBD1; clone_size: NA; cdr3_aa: CASSGQDYGYTF
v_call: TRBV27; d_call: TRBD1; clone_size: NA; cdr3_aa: CASSPYGTGGTEAFF
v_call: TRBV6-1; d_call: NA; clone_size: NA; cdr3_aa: CASSEVEGVRSPLHF
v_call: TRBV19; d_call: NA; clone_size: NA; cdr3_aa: CASSMAGAAGDSPLHF
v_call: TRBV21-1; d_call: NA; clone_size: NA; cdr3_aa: CASSKEDREGDEQYF
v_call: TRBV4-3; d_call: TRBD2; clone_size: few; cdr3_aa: CASSLGASGGSYEQYF
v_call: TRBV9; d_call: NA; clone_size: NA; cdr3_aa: CASSLGGGDYGYTF
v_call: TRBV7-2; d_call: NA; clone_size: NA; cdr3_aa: CASSLDGGGPYEQYF
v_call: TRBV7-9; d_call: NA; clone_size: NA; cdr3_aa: CASSRIGGGALADTQYF
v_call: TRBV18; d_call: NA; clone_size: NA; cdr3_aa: CASSPRISPTTVPGELFF
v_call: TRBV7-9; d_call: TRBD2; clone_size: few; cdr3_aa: CASSLGLAEQYF
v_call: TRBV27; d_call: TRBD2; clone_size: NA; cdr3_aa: CASSLSAGGYEQYF
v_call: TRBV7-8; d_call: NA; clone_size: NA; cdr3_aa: CASSSPGGLEQYF
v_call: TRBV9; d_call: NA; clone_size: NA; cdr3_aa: CASSVSPSYEQYF
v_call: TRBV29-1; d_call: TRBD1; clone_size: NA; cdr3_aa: CSVEGGTVSYNEQFF
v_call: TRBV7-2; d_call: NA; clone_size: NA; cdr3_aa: CASSLDTYNEQFF
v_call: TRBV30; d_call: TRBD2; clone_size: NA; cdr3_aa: CAWTLGTSGTWDTQYF
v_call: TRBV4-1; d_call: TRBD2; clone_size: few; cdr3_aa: CASSQTSSGDTDTQYF
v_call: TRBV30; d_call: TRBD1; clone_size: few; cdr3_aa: CAASQGLSSYNEQFF
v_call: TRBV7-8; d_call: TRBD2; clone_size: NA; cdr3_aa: CASNPTSGSRGTDTQYF
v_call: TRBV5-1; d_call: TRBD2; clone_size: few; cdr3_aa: CASSLAGVGTDTQYF
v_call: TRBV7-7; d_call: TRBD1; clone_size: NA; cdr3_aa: CASSPGTGGYEQYF
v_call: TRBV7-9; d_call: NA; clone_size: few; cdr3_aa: CASSLEPDKAFF
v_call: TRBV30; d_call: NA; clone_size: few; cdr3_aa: CAWDNGHLNTEAFF
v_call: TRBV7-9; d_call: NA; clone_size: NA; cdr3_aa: CASSPEGRLETQYF
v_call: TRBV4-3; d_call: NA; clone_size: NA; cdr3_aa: CASSQGSGVSYEQYF
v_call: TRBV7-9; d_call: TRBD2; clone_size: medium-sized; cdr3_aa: CASSPSGGYEQYF
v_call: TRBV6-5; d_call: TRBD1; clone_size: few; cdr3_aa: CASSSNRDRTSYEQYF
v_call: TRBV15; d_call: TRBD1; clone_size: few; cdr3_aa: CATSPGTGAYSNQPQHF
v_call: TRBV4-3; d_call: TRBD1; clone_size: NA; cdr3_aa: CASSQDSRQGAGNTQYF
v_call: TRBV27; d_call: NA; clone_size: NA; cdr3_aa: CASSTGGSYNEQFF
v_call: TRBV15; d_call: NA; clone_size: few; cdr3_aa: CATSRGNQGNDEAFF